The T cell receptor beta chain under discussion was sequenced for a study of T-cell memory formation after mild COVID-19. Study-wide background: Clusters of TCRs were largely donor specific.

The CDR3 contains 13 residues. Between the trimmed V and J ends, which lost 6 bases and 2 bases, there was a span of 8 bases. The germline CDR1 and CDR2 sequences are MNHEY and SMNVEV (reference sequence). There are many counts of this clonotype. What it binds is unknown. Overall study results and limits: Later expanders leaned CD4+, whereas day 15 to 85 contracting clones were balanced CD4/CD8. Clones which contracted sat mainly in CM and EM if CD4+, and in EMRA if CD8+.

Employing constant-segment primers, 5'RACE generated TCR alpha and TCR beta cDNA libraries bearing sample barcodes and UMIs. Via MiXCR, TCRdb re-called the 5' RACE reads, giving one row per CDR3 protein. The sample has 85,000 to 130,000 distinct CDR3 sequences, 17% seen once. The sequence came from an adult woman who had mild COVID-19 (a few samples of this study predate the infection). Cell type and time point are not known. Material: PBMCs or a T cell subset sorted from them (not recorded which). The chain links TRBV27 to TRBJ1-3, with unresolved D. The CDR3 DNA reads TGTGCCAGCAGCGGGAGGACTGGAAACACCATATATTTT. Residues: CASSGRTGNTIYF.